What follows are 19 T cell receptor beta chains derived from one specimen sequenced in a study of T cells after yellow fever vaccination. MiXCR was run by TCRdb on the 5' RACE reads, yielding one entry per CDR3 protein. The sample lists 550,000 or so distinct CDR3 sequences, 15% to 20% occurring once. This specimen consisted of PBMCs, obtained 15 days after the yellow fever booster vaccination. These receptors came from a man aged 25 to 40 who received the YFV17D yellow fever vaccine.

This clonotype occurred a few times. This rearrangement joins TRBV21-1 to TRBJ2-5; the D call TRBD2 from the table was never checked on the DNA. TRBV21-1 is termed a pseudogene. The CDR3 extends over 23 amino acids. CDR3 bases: TGTGCCAGCAGCAAAGCGCGAGACGAGGAGAGTGTCAGCGGGAGGAAACCCGGAGAGACCCAGTACTTC. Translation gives CASSKARDEESVSGRKPGETQYF.

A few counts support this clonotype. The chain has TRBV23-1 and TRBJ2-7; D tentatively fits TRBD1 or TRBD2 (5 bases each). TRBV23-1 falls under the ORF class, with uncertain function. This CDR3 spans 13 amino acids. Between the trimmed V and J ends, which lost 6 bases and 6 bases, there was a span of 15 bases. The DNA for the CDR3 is TGCGCCAGCAGAAAAGAGGGGTCTCCCGAGCAGTACTTC. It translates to CASRKEGSPEQYF.

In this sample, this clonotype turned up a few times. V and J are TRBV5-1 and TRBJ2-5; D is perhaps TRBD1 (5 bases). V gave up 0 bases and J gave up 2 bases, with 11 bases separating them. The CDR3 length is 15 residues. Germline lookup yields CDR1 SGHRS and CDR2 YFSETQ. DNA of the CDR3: TGCGCCAGCAGCTTGGCCCAGGGAAGACAAGAGACCCAGTACTTC. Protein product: CASSLAQGRQETQYF.

In DNA form, the CDR3 reads TGCGCCAGCAGCCAAGGGCGGCTAGCCAAAAACATTCAGTACTTC. Amino acids: CASSQGRLAKNIQYF. V gene TRBV4-3 combines with J gene TRBJ2-4; D is undetermined. The CDR3 is 15 residues long. V shed 1 base and J shed 0 bases, with 7 bases lying between them. Germline lookup yields CDR1 LGHNA and CDR2 YSLEER.

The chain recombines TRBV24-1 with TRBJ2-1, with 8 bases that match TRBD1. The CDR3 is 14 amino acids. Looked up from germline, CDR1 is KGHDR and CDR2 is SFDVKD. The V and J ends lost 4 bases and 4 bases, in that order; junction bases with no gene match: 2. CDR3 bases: TGTGCCACCAGTGACGGGACAGGATACAATGAGCAGTTCTTC. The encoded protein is CATSDGTGYNEQFF.

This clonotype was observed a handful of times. The CDR3 is CASSLGGRRGGYF. The CDR3 DNA sequence: TGTGCCAGCAGCCTTGGGGGCCGGAGGGGTGGGTACTTC. The rearrangement uses TRBV28 and TRBJ2-7; D tentatively reads TRBD1 or TRBD2 (6 bases each). V lost 6 bases, J lost 12 bases, and 21 bases lay in between. The CDR3 consists of 13 residues. CDR1 and CDR2 from the germline V gene are MDHEN and SYDVKM.

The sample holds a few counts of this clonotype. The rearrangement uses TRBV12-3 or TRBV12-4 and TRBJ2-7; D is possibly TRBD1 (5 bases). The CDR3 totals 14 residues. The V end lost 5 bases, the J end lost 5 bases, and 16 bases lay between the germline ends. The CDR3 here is CASSLGASLDEQYF. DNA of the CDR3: TGTGCCAGCAGTCTAGGGGCATCCCTAGACGAGCAGTACTTC.

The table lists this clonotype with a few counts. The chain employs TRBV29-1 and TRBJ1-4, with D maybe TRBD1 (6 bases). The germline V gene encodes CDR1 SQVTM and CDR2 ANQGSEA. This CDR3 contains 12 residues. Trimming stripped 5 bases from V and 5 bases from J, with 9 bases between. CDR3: CSVSTGNEKLFF. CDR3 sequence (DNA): TGCAGCGTTTCCACAGGGAATGAAAAACTGTTTTTT.

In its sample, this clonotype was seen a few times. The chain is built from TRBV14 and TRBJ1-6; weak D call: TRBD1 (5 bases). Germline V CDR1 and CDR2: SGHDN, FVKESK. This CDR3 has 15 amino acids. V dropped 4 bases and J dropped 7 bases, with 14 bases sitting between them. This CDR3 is CASSPPPGRNSPLHF. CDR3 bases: TGTGCCAGCAGCCCGCCACCGGGACGGAATTCACCCCTCCACTTT. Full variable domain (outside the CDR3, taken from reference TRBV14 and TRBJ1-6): EAGVTQFPSHSVIEKGQTVTLRCDPISGHDNLYWYRRVMGKEIKFLLHFVKESKQDESGMPNNRFLAERTGGTYSTLKVQPAELEDSGVYFCASSPPPGRNSPLHFGNGTRLTVT.

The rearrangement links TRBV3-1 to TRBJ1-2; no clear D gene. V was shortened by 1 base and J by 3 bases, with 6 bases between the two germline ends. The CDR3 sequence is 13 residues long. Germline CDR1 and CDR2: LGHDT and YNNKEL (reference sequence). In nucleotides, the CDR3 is TGTGCCAGCAGCCAAGTGTCAGACTATGGCTACACCTTC. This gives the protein CASSQVSDYGYTF.

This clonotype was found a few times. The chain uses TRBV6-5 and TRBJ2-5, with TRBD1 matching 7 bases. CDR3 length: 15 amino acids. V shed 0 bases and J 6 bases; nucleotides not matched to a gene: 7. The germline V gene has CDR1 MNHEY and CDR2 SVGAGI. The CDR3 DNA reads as TGTGCCAGCAGTTACTCGACGGGGACAGCTAAGACCCAGTACTTC. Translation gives CASSYSTGTAKTQYF.

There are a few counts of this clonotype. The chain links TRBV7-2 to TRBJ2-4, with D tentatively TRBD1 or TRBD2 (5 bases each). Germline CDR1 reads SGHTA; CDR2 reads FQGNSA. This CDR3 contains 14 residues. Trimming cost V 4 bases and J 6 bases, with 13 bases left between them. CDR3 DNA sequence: TGTGCCAGCAGCTACGACAGAGGGGTAAACATTCAGTACTTC. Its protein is CASSYDRGVNIQYF. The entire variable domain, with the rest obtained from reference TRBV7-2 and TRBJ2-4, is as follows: GAGVSQSPSNKVTEKGKDVELRCDPISGHTALYWYRQSLGQGLEFLIYFQGNSAPDKSGLPSDRFSAERTGGSVSTLTIQRTQQEDSAVYLCASSYDRGVNIQYFGAGTRLSVL.

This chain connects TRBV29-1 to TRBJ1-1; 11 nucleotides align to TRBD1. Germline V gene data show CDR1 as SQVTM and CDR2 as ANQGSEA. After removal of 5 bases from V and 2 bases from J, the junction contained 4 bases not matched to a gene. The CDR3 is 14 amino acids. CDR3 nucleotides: TGCAGCGTTTGGACAGGGGGCCAAAACACTGAAGCTTTCTTT. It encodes CSVWTGGQNTEAFF.

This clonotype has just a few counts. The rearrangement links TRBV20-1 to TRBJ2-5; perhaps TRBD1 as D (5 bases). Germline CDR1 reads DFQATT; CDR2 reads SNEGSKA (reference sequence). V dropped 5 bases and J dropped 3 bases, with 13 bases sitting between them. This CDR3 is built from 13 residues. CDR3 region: CSAPAQGKETQYF. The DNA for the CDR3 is TGCAGTGCTCCCGCGCAGGGAAAAGAGACCCAGTACTTC.

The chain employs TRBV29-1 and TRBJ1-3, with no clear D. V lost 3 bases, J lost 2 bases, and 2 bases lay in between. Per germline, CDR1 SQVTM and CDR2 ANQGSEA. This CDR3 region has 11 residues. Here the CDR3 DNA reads TGCAGCGTTGATGCTGGAAACACCATATATTTT. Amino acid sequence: CSVDAGNTIYF.

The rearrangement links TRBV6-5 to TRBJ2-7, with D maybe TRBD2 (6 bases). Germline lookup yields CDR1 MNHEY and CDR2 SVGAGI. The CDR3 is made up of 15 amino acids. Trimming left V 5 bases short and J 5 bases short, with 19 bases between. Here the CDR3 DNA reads TGTGCCAGCAGTCACCTCGGGGGACTGGTCGACGAGCAGTACTTC. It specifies CASSHLGGLVDEQYF.

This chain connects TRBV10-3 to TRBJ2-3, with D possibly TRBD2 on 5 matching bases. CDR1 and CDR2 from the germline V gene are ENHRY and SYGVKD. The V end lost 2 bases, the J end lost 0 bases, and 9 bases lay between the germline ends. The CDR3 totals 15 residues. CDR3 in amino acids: CAISEDGVSTDTQYF. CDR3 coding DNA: TGTGCCATCAGTGAGGACGGGGTTAGCACAGATACGCAGTATTTT.

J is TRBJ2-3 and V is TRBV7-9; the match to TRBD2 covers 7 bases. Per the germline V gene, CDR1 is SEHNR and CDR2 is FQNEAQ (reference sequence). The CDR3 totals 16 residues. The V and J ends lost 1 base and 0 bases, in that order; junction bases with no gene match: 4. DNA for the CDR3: TGTGCCAGCAGCTTAGATCTTAGCGGGAGCACAGATACGCAGTATTTT. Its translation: CASSLDLSGSTDTQYF.

CDR3 nucleotides: TGTGCCAGCAGCTTGTGGGGACCCTCTACAGGGGGCACAGATACGCAGTATTTT. Residues: CASSLWGPSTGGTDTQYF. The chain has TRBV5-5 and TRBJ2-3; 7 nucleotides align to TRBD1. V lost 1 base and J lost 1; bases outside the gene matches: 12. The CDR3 covers 18 residues. Germline assignment: CDR1 SGHKS and CDR2 YYEKEE (reference sequence).